This TCR beta chain was captured in a study of shared clonotypes between healthy human individuals. A note on this clone: Its antigen remains unidentified.

The protocol was immunoSEQ multiplex PCR, while the TCRdb copy is restricted to in-frame clones and leaves out a portion. The sample yields approximately 600,000 clones, about 95% seen once. Naive CD8 populations comprised CD45RO-negative cells positively selected for CCR7, excluding terminally differentiated effector memory CD45RA+ cells. Donation came from healthy HIV-negative adults that had no recent acute infections or vaccinations. Germline V gene lookup returns CDR1 SGHNT and CDR2 YYREEE (reference sequence). The CDR3 covers 16 residues. Trimming at V came to 4 bases and at J to 1 base, leaving 7 bases not matched to a gene. Points from the study as a whole: Sorted-subset samples were not fully sequenced, rarefaction indicated. Between a few donors, naive CD4 clonotypes were shared at a level of around 5.2%.

This receptor was obtained from a woman in her 30s in good health. V and J are TRBV5-4 and TRBJ2-1; 8 bases line up with TRBD2. Sequenced sample: naive CD8+ T cells sorted from blood. CDR3 sequence (DNA): TGTGCCAGCAGCCGGACGGGACTAGAGTCCTACAATGAGCAGTTCTTC. Its translation is CASSRTGLESYNEQFF.